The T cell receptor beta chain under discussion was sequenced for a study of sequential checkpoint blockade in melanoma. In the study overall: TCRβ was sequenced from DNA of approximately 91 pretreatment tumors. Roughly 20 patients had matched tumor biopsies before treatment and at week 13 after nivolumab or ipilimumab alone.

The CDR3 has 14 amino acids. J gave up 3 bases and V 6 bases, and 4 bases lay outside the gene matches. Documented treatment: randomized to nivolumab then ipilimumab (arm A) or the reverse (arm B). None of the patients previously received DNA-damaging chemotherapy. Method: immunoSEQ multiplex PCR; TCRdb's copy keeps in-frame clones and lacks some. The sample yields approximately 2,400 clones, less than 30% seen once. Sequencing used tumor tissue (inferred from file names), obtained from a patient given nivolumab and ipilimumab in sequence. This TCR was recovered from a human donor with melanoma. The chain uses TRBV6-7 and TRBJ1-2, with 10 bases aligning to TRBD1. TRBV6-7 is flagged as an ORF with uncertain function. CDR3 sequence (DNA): TGTGCCAGCAGCCGGACAGGGGGGGACTATGGCTACACCTTC. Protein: CASSRTGGDYGYTF.